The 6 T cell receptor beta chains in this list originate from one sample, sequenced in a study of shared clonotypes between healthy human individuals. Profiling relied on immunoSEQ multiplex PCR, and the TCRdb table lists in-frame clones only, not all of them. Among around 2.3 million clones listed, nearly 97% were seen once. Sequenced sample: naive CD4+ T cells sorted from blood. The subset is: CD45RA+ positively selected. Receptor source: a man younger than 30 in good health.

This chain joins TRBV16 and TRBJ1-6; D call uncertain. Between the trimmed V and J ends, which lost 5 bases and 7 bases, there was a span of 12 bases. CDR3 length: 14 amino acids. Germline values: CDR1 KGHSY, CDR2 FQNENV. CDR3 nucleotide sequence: TGTGCCAGCAGCGCGGATAGAATCAATTCACCCCTCCACTTT. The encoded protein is CASSADRINSPLHF. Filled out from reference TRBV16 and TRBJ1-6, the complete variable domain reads GEEVAQTPKHLVRGEGQKAKLYCAPIKGHSYVFWYQQVLKNEFKFLISFQNENVFDETGMPKERFSAKCLPNSPCSLEIQATKLEDSAVYFCASSADRINSPLHFGNGTRLTVT.

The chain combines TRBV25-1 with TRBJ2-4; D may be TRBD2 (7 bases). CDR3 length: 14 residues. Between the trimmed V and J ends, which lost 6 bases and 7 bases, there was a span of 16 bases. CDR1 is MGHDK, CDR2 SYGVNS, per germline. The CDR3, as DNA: TGTGCCAGCAGCCCGGGGGGCCTATCGAACATTCAGTACTTC. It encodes CASSPGGLSNIQYF.

The CDR3 DNA reads TGCGCCAGCAGCACCGAAGGGGGCAATCAGCCCCAGCATTTT. Protein product: CASSTEGGNQPQHF. This chain uses TRBV4-1 with TRBJ1-5; D may be TRBD1 (5 bases). V lost 5 bases and J lost 2, with 10 bases in between. CDR1 and CDR2 from the germline V gene are MGHRA and YSYEKL. The CDR3 runs to 14 residues.

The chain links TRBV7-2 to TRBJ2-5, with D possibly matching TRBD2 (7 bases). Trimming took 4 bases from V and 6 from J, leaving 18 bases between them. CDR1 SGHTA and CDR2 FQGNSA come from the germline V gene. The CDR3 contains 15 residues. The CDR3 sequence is CASSSDRGGEKTQYF. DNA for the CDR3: TGTGCCAGCAGCTCCGACCGCGGGGGCGAGAAGACCCAGTACTTC.

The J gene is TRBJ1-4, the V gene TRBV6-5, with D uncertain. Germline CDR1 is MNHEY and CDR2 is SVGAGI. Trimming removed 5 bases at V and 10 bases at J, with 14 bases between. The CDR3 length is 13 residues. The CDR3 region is CASSPPNSGKLFF. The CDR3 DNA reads TGTGCCAGCAGTCCCCCAAACTCCGGAAAACTGTTTTTT.

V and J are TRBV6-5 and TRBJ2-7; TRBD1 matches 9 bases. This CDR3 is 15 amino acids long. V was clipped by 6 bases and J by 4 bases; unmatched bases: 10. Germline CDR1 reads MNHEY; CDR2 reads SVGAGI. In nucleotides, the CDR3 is TGTGCCAGCAGATATAGACAGGGGGTAATATACGAGCAGTACTTC. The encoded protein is CASRYRQGVIYEQYF.